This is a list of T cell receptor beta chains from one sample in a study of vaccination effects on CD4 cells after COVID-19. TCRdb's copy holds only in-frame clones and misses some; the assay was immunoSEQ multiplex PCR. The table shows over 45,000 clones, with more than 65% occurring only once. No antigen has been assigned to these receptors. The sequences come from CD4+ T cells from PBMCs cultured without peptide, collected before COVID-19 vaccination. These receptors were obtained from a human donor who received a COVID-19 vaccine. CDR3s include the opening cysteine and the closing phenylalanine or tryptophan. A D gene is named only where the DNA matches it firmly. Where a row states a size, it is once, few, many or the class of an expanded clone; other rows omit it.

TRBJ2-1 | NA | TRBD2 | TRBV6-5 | CASSPMAGTSGIGFF | TGTGCCAGCAGTCCCATGGCCGGGACTAGCGGGATAGGGTTCTTC
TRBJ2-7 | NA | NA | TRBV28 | CASSGDGRAYEQYF | TGTGCCAGCAGCGGCGATGGTCGCGCCTACGAGCAGTACTTC
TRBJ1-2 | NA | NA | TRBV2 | CARLGLRNYGYTF | TGTGCCAGACTGGGCCTCCGTAACTATGGCTACACCTTC
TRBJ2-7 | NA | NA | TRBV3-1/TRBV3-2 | CASSQEIPGVYEQYF | TGTGCCAGCAGCCAAGAAATTCCAGGGGTCTACGAGCAGTACTTC
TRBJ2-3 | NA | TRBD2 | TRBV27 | CASSLFLAGGRADTQYF | TGTGCCAGCAGTTTATTCTTGGCGGGGGGGCGGGCAGATACGCAGTATTTT
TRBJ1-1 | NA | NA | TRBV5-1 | CASSGNTEAFF | TGCGCCAGCAGCGGAAACACTGAAGCTTTCTTT
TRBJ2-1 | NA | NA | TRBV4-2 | CASSLRRGGYNEQFF | TGTGCCAGCAGCCTCAGGAGGGGGGGCTACAATGAGCAGTTCTTC
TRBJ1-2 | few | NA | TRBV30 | CAWRGERTGYTF | TGTGCCTGGAGAGGGGAGAGAACTGGCTACACCTTC
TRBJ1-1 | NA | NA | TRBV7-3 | CASSPTGGAGYNTEAFF | TGTGCCAGCAGCCCAACGGGGGGGGCGGGATACAACACTGAAGCTTTCTTT
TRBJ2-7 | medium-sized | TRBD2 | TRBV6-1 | CASSEGGGYGQYF | TGTGCCAGCAGTGAAGGGGGAGGGTATGGGCAGTACTTC
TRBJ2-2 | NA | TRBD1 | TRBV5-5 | CASSSGGSGELFF | TGTGCCAGCAGCTCAGGGGGATCCGGGGAGCTGTTTTTT
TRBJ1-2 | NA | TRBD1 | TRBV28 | CASREGQGVSGYTF | TGTGCCAGCAGGGAGGGACAGGGTGTCAGTGGCTACACCTTC
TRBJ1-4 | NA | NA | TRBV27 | CASSLSAGRNEKLFF | TGTGCCAGCAGTTTATCCGCGGGGCGAAATGAAAAACTGTTTTTT
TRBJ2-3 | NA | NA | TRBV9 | CASSRGLTSTDTQYF | TGTGCCAGCAGCCGGGGCTTAACTAGCACAGATACGCAGTATTTT
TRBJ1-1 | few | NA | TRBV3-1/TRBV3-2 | CASSQDRNTEAFF | TGTGCCAGCAGCCAAGATAGGAACACTGAAGCTTTCTTT
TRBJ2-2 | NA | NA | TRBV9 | CASSIDGGRWEELFF | TGTGCCAGCAGCATCGATGGGGGGCGTTGGGAGGAGCTGTTTTTT
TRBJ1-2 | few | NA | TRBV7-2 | CASSLGFGQLANYGYTF | TGTGCCAGCAGCTTAGGTTTCGGACAGTTAGCTAACTATGGCTACACCTTC
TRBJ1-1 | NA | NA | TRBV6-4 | CASRVVDRVGTEAFF | TGTGCCAGCAGAGTGGTTGATAGGGTTGGCACTGAAGCTTTCTTT
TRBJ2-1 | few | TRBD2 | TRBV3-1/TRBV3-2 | CASSLRLAGHNEQFF | TGTGCCAGCAGCCTCCGACTAGCGGGACACAATGAGCAGTTCTTC
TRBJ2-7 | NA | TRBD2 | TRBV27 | CASRLAGGRSYEQYF | TGTGCCAGCAGACTAGCGGGAGGCCGCTCCTACGAGCAGTACTTC
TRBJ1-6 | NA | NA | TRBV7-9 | CASSLGGLGSPLHF | TGTGCCAGCAGCTTGGGAGGGTTAGGCTCACCCCTCCACTTT
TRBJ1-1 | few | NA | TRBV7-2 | CASSAAGVNTEAFF | TGTGCCAGCAGCGCAGCAGGGGTGAACACTGAAGCTTTCTTT
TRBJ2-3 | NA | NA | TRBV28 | CASNTLWGTDTQYF | TGTGCCAGCAACACCCTTTGGGGCACAGATACGCAGTATTTT
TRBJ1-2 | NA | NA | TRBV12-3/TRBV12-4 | CASSRQVDGYTF | TGTGCCAGCAGCCGACAGGTTGATGGCTACACCTTC
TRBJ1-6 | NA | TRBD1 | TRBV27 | CASRSGTGLNSPLHF | TGTGCCAGCAGGTCCGGGACAGGGCTTAATTCACCCCTCCACTTT